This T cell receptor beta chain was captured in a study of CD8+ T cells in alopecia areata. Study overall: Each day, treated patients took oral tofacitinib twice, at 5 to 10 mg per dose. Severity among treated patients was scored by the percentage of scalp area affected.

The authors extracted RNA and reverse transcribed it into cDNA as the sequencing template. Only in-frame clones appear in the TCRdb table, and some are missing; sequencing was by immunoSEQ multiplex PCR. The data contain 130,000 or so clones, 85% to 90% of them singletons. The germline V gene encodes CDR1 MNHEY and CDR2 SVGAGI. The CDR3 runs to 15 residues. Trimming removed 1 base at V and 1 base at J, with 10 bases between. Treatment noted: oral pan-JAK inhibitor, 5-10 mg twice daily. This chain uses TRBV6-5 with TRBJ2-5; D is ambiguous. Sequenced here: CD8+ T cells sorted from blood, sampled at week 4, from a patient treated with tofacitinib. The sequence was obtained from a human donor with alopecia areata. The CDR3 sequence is CASSYYAAIQETQYF. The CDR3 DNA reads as TGTGCCAGCAGTTACTATGCAGCGATCCAAGAGACCCAGTACTTC.